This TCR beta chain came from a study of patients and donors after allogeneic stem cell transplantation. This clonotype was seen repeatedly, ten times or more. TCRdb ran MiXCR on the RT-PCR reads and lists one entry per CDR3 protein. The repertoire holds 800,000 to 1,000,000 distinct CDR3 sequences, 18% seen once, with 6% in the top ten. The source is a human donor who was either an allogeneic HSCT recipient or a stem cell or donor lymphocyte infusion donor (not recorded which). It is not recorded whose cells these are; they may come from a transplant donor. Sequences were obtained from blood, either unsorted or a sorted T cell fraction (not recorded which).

Here the CDR3 DNA reads TGTGCCAGCAGCGACAGCCTAGCACGAGAGACCCAGTACTTC. Encoded protein: CASSDSLARETQYF. The gene calls are TRBV6-1 and TRBJ2-5; D might be TRBD1 or TRBD2, each matching 5 bases. This CDR3 spans 14 amino acids. The V end lost 6 bases, the J end lost 4 bases, and 15 bases lay between the germline ends. The germline V gene has CDR1 MNHNS and CDR2 SASEGT.